This T cell receptor beta chain was documented in a study of blood T cells in healthy people across ages. Whole-study results and caveats: Diversity was estimated from one million T cells, and these estimates were considered underestimates. The percentage of naive T cells correlated strongly with TCR beta diversity.

This clonotype was seen a handful of times. The antigen is undetermined. It was with a sample-barcoded 5' primer and a J-beta primer mix that a second PCR of roughly 7 to 11 cycles was run. Every cDNA molecule bore a tag from a template-switch adaptor containing 12 random nucleotides. TCRdb analysed the 5' RACE reads with MiXCR anew, one entry per CDR3 protein. The profile shows roughly 930,000 distinct CDR3 sequences, under 50% of them singletons. The source material was blood. The sequence came from a man aged 25 to 40 in good health.

The DNA of the CDR3 is TGCAGTGCTGAGGGACGGACCAATCAGCCCCAGCATTTT. Amino acid sequence: CSAEGRTNQPQHF. The chain links TRBV20-1 to TRBJ1-5, with D perhaps TRBD1 (5 bases). CDR3 size: 13 residues. Trimming pared 5 bases from V and 3 bases from J, leaving 11 bases between. Germline assignment: CDR1 DFQATT and CDR2 SNEGSKA (reference sequence).